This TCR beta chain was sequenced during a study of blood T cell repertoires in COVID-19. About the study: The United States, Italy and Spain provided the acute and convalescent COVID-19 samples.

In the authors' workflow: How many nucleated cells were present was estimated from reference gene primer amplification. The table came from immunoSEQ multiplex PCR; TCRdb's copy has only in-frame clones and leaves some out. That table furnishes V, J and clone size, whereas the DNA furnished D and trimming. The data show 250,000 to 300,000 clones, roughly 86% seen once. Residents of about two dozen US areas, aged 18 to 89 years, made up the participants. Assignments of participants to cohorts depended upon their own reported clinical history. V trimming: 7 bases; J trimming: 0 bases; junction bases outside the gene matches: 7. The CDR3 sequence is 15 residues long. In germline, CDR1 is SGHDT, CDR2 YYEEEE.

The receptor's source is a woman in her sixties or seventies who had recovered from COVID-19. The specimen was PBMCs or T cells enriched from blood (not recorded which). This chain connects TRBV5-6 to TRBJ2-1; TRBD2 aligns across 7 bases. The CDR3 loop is CASAGTISSYNEQFF. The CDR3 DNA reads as TGTGCCAGCGCCGGGACTATCAGCTCCTACAATGAGCAGTTCTTC. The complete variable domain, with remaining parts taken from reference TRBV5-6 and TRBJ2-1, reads DAGVTQSPTHLIKTRGQQVTLRCSPKSGHDTVSWYQQALGQGPQFIFQYYEEEERQRGNFPDRFSGHQFPNYSSELNVNALLLGDSALYLCASAGTISSYNEQFFGPGTRLTVL.